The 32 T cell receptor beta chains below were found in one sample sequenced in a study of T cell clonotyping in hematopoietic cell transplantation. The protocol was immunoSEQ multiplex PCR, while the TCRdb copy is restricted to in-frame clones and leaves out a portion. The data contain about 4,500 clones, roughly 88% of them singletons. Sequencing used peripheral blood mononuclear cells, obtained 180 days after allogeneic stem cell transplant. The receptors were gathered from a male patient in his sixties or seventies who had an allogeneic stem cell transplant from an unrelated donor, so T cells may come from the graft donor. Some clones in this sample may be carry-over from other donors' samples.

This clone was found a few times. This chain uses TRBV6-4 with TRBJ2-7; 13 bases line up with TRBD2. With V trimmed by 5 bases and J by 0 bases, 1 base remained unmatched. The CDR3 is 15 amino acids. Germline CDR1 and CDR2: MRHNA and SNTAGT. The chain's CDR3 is CASSRTSGSSYEQYF. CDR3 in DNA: TGTGCCAGCAGTAGGACTAGCGGGAGCTCCTACGAGCAGTACTTC.

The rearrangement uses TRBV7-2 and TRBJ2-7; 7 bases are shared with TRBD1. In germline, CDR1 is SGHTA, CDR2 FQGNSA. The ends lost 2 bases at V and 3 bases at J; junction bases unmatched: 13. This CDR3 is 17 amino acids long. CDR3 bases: TGTGCCAGCAGCTTATCTTTGGGACAGTTCATGGTCTACGAGCAGTACTTC. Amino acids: CASSLSLGQFMVYEQYF.

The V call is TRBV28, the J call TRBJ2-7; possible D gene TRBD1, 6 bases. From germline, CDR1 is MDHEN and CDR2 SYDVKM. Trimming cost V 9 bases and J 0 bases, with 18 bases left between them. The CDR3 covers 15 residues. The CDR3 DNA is TGTGCCAGTCGGGCCGATAGGGGGAGCTCCTACGAGCAGTACTTC. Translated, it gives CASRADRGSSYEQYF.

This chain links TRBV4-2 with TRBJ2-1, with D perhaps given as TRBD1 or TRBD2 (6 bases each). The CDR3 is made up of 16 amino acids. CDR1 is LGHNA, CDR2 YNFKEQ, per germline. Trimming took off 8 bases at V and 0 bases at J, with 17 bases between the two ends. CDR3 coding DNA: TGTGCCAGCCAGGGGAGCGGGCGGAGCTCCTACAATGAGCAGTTCTTC. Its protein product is CASQGSGRSSYNEQFF.

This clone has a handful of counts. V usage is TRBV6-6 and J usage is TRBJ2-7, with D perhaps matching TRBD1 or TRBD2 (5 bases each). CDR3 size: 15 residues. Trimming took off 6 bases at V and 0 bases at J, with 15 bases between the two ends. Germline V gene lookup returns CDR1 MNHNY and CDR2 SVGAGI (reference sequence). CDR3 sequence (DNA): TGTGCCAGCAGCCGTGAGGGGAAGAGCTCCTACGAGCAGTACTTC. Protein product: CASSREGKSSYEQYF.

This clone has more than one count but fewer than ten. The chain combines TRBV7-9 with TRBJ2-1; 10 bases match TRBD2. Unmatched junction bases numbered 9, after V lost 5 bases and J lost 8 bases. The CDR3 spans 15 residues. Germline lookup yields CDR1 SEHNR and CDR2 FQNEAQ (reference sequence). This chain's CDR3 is CASSPGLAAWDEQFF. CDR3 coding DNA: TGTGCCAGCAGCCCAGGACTAGCGGCCTGGGATGAGCAGTTCTTC.

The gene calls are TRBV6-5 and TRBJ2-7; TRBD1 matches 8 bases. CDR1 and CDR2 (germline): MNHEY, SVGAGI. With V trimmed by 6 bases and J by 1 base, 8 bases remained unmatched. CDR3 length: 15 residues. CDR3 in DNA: TGTGCCAGCAGAAAAACCGGGACAGGATCCTACGAGCAGTACTTC. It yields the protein CASRKTGTGSYEQYF.

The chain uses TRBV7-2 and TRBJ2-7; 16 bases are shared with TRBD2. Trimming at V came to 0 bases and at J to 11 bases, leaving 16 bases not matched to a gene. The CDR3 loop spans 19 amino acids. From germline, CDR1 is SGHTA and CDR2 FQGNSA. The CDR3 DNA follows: TGTGCCAGCAGCTTAGCGGGACTAGCGGGAGGGCCAAGTTGGATGTATAAGTACTTC. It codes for CASSLAGLAGGPSWMYKYF. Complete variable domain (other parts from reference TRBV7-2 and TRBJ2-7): GAGVSQSPSNKVTEKGKDVELRCDPISGHTALYWYRQSLGQGLEFLIYFQGNSAPDKSGLPSDRFSAERTGGSVSTLTIQRTQQEDSAVYLCASSLAGLAGGPSWMYKYFGPGTRLTVT.

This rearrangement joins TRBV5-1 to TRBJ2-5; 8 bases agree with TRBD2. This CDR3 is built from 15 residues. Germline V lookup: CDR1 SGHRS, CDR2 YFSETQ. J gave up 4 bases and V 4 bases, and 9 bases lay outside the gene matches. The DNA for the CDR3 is TGCGCCAGCAGCCCGGGCAGCGGGAGTGGAGAGACCCAGTACTTC. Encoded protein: CASSPGSGSGETQYF.

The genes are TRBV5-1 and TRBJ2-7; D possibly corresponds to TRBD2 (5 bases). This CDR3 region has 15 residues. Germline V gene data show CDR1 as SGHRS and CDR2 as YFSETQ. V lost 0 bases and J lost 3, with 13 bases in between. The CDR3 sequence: CASSLASSGFYEQYF. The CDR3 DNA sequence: TGCGCCAGCAGCTTGGCCTCCTCGGGATTCTACGAGCAGTACTTC.

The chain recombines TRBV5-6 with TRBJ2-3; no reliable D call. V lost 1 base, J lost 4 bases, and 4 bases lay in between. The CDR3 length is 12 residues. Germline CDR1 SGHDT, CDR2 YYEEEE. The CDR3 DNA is TGTGCCAGCAGCTTGTTGTCAGATACGCAGTATTTT. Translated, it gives CASSLLSDTQYF.

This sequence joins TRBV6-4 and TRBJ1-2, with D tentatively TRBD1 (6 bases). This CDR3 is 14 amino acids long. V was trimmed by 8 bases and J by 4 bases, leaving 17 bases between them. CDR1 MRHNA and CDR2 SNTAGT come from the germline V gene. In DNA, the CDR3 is TGTGCCAGCTCGTCGGGGGCGGATAGCTATGGCTACACCTTC. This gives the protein CASSSGADSYGYTF.

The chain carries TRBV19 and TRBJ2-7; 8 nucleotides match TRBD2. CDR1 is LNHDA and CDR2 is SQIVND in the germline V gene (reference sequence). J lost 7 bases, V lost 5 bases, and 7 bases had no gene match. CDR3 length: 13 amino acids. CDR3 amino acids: CASSFGLAGEQYF. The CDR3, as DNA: TGTGCCAGTAGTTTCGGACTAGCCGGGGAGCAGTACTTC.

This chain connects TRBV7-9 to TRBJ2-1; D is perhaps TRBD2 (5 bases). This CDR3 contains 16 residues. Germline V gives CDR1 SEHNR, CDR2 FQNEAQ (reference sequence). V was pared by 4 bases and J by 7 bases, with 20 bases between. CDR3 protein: CASSYIQRESLNEQFF. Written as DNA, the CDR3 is TGTGCCAGCAGCTACATCCAGAGGGAGAGTTTAAATGAGCAGTTCTTC. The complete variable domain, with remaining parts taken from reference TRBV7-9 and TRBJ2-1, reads DTGVSQNPRHKITKRGQNVTFRCDPISEHNRLYWYRQTLGQGPEFLTYFQNEAQLEKSRLLSDRFSAERPKGSFSTLEIQRTEQGDSAMYLCASSYIQRESLNEQFFGPGTRLTVL.

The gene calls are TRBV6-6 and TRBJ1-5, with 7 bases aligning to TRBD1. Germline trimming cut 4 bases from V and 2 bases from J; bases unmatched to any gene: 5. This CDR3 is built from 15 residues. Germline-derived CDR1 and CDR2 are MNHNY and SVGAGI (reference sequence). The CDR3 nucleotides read TGTGCCAGCAGTTTACAGGGGCTGGGCAATCAGCCCCAGCATTTT. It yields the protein CASSLQGLGNQPQHF.

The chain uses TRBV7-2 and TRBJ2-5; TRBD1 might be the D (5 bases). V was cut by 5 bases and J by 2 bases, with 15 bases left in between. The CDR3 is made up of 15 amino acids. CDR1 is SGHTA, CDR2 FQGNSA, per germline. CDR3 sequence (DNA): TGTGCCAGCAGCCCCCGACAGTTTTATCAAGAGACCCAGTACTTC. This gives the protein CASSPRQFYQETQYF. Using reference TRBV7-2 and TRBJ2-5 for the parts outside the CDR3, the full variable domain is GAGVSQSPSNKVTEKGKDVELRCDPISGHTALYWYRQSLGQGLEFLIYFQGNSAPDKSGLPSDRFSAERTGGSVSTLTIQRTQQEDSAVYLCASSPRQFYQETQYFGPGTRLLVL.

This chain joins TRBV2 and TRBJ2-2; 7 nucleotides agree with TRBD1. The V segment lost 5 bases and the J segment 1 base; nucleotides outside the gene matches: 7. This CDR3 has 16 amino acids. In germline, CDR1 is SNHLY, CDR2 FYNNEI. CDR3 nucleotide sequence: TGTGCCAGCAGTTATCAGGGACAGCGGAACACCGGGGAGCTGTTTTTT. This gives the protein CASSYQGQRNTGELFF.

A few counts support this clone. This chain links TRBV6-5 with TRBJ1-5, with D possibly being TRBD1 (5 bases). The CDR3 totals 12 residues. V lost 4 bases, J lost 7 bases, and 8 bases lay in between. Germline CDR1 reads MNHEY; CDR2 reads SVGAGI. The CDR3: CASSFQGQPQHF. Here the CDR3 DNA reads TGTGCCAGCAGTTTCCAGGGCCAGCCCCAGCATTTT.

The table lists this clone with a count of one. For the CDR3, the DNA is TGTGCCAGCAGCTTAGCAGGGGGCAGCACAGATACGCAGTATTTT. As protein: CASSLAGGSTDTQYF. This sequence joins TRBV11-2 and TRBJ2-3; 8 nucleotides match TRBD1. The CDR3 loop spans 15 amino acids. Germline V lookup: CDR1 SGHAT, CDR2 FQNNGV. The ends lost 1 base at V and 0 bases at J; junction bases unmatched: 0.

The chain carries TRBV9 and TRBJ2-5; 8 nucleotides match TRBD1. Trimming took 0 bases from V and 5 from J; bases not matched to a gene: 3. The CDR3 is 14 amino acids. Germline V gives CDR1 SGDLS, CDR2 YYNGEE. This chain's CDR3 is CASSVGTGLETQYF. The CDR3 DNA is TGTGCCAGCAGCGTAGGGACAGGGCTGGAGACCCAGTACTTC. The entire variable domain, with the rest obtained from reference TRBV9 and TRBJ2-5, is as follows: DSGVTQTPKHLITATGQRVTLRCSPRSGDLSVYWYQQSLDQGLQFLIQYYNGEERAKGNILERFSAQQFPDLHSELNLSSLELGDSALYFCASSVGTGLETQYFGPGTRLLVL.

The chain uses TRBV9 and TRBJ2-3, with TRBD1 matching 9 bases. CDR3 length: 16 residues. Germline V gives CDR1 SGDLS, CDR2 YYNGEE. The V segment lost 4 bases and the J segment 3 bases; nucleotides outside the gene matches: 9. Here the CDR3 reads CASSLRTGAMTDTQYF. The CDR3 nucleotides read TGTGCCAGCAGCTTACGGACAGGGGCAATGACAGATACGCAGTATTTT.

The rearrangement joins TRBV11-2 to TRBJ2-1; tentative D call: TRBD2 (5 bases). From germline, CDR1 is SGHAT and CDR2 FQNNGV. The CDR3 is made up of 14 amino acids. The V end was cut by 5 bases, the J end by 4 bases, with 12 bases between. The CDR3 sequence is CASSLLGGYNEQFF. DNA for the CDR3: TGTGCCAGCAGCCTTTTAGGCGGGTACAATGAGCAGTTCTTC.

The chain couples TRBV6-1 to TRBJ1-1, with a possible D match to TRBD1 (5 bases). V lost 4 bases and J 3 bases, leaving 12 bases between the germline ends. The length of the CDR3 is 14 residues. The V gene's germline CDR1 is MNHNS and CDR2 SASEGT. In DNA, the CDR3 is TGTGCCAGCAGTGTGCTGGGGGGATACACTGAAGCTTTCTTT. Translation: CASSVLGGYTEAFF.

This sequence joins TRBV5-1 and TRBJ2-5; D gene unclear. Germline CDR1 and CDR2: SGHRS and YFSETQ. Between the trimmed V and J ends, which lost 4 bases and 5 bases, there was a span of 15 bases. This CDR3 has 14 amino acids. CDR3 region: CASSPALVVETQYF. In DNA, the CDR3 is TGCGCCAGCAGCCCTGCCCTAGTAGTGGAGACCCAGTACTTC.

DNA for the CDR3: TGTGCCAGTAGTGGCAGACAGGGGGCGTTAGGCAATCAGCCCCAGCATTTT. This sequence encodes CASSGRQGALGNQPQHF. The chain is built from TRBV19 and TRBJ1-5, with 10 bases fitting TRBD1. Per the germline V gene, CDR1 is LNHDA and CDR2 is SQIVND (reference sequence). This CDR3 is built from 17 residues. V dropped 5 bases and J dropped 2; count of bases not matched to a gene: 9.

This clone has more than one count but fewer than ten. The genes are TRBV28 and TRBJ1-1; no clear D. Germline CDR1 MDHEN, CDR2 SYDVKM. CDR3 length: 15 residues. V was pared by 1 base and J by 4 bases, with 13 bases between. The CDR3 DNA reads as TGTGCCAGCAGTTTATTCCCGTTGGGTGGCACTGAAGCTTTCTTT. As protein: CASSLFPLGGTEAFF.

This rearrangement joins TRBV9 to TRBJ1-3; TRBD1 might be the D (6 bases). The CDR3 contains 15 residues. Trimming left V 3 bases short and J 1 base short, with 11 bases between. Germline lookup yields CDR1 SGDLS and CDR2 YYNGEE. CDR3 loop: CASSDLGGSGNTIYF. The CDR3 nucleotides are TGTGCCAGCAGCGACTTAGGGGGATCTGGAAACACCATATATTTT.

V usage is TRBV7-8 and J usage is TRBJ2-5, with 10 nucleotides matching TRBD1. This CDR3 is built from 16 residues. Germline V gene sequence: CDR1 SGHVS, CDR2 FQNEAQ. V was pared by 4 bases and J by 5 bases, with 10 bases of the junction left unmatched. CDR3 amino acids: CASSSWPGQGMETQYF. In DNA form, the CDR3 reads TGTGCCAGCAGCTCCTGGCCGGGACAGGGGATGGAGACCCAGTACTTC.

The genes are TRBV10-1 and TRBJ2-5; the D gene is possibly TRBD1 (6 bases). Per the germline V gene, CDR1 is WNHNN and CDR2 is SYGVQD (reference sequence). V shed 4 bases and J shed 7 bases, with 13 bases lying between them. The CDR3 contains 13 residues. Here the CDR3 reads CASSAGTPRTQYF. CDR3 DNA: TGCGCCAGCAGTGCCGGGACACCGCGGACCCAGTACTTC.

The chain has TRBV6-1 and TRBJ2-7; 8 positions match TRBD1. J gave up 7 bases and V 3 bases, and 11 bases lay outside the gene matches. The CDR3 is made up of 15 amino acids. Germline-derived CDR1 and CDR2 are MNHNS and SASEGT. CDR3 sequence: CASSDRDRTLWEQYF. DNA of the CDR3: TGTGCCAGCAGTGACAGGGACAGGACGCTTTGGGAGCAGTACTTC.

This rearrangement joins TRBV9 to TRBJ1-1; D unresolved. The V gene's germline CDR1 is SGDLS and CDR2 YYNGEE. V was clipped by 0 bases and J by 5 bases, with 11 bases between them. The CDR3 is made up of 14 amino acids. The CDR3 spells CASSVEMASTEAFF. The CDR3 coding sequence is TGTGCCAGCAGCGTAGAGATGGCGTCGACTGAAGCTTTCTTT. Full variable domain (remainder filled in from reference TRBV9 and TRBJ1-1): DSGVTQTPKHLITATGQRVTLRCSPRSGDLSVYWYQQSLDQGLQFLIQYYNGEERAKGNILERFSAQQFPDLHSELNLSSLELGDSALYFCASSVEMASTEAFFGQGTRLTVV.

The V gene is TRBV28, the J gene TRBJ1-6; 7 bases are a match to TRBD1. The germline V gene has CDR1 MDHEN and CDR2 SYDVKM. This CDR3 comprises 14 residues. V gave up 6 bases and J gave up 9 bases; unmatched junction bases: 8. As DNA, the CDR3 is TGTGCCAGCAGACCGACAGGGACTTTTTCACCCCTCCACTTT. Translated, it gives CASRPTGTFSPLHF.